This T cell receptor beta chain derives from a study of Ad26.COV2.S vaccination and SARS-CoV-2 variants. Study-level findings and limits: Total T cell responses may have been underestimated by the TCR breadth and depth analyses. Vaccinees displayed broader spike-specific TCR repertoires than placebo recipients.

Losses at the gene ends were 1 base for V and 12 bases for J; bases not matched to a gene: 3. The CDR3 totals 13 residues. Germline V gives CDR1 SGHNT, CDR2 YYREEE (reference sequence). To note about this clone: Its antigen is as yet unknown.

Treatment defined: about 20 received Ad26.COV2.S at low or high dose, single or two shots; roughly 5 received placebo; per-sample allocation not given. All samples were drawn on day 63, counting from the first vaccine or placebo injection. Generated by immunoSEQ multiplex PCR, the TCRdb table keeps only in-frame clones and is missing some. The sample consists of under 500,000 clones, around 92% of them appearing once. J is TRBJ1-4 and V is TRBV5-4, with TRBD1 identical over 10 bases. The source is a person between 18 and 60 years old who received the Ad26.COV2.S COVID-19 vaccine or a placebo. Sample: peripheral blood, taken in a trial of Ad26.COV2.S vaccine versus placebo. The CDR3 DNA follows: TGTGCCAGCAGCTTGCGACAGGGGGCACAACTGTTTTTT. This codes for CASSLRQGAQLFF.